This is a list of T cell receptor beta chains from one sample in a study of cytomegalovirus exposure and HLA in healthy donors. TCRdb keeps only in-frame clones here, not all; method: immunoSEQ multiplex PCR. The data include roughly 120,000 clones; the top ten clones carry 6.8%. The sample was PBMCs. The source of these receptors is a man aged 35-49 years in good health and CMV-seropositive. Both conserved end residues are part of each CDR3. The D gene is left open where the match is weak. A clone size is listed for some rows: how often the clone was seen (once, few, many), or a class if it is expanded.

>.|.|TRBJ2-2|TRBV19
CASSILSLRQASIQFNTGELFF
TGTGCCAGTAGTATACTATCTCTCCGACAGGCGTCGATACAATTCAACACCGGGGAGCTGTTTTTT
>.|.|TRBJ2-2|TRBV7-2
CASSPGDNANTGELFF
TGTGCCAGCAGCCCCGGGGACAACGCGAACACCGGGGAGCTGTTTTTT
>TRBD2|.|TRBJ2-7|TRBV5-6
CASNQGLAGVYEQYF
TGTGCCAGCAACCAGGGACTAGCGGGAGTCTACGAGCAGTACTTC
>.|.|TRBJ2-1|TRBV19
CASSIAGEYNEQFF
TGTGCCAGTAGTATAGCGGGAGAGTACAATGAGCAGTTCTTC
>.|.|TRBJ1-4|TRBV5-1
CASAPQGANEKLFF
TGCGCCAGCGCCCCACAGGGTGCTAATGAAAAACTGTTTTTT
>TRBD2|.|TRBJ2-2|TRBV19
CASSIFSGSGYTGELFF
TGTGCCAGTAGTATTTTTAGCGGGAGTGGGTACACCGGGGAGCTGTTTTTT
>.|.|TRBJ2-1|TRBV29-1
CSVERDSLQRTRNEQFF
TGCAGCGTTGAGCGGGACAGTCTCCAAAGGACGAGGAATGAGCAGTTCTTC
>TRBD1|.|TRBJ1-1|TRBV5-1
CASSGDRGRVTEAFF
TGCGCCAGCAGCGGGGACAGGGGAAGAGTAACTGAAGCTTTCTTT
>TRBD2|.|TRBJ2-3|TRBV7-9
CASSSGLAGFTDTQYF
TGTGCCAGCAGCTCGGGACTAGCGGGATTCACAGATACGCAGTATTTT
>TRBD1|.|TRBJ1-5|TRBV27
CASRRRTGDQPQHF
TGTGCCAGCAGACGTAGGACAGGGGATCAGCCCCAGCATTTT
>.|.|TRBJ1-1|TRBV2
CASNRDPPMNTEAFF
TGTGCCAGCAACCGGGATCCGCCTATGAACACTGAAGCTTTCTTT
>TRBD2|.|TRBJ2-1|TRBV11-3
CASSSGLAGGPYEQFF
TGTGCCAGCAGCTCGGGACTAGCGGGAGGGCCATATGAGCAGTTCTTC
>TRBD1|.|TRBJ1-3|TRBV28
CASSPTGPGNTIYF
TGTGCCAGCAGCCCGACAGGGCCGGGAAACACCATATATTTT
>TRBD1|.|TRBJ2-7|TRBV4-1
CASSQAGTGGEQYF
TGCGCCAGCAGCCAGGCCGGGACAGGGGGCGAGCAGTACTTC
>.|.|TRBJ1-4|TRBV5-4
CASSLLGSNEKLFF
TGTGCCAGCAGCTTGTTGGGCAGTAATGAAAAACTGTTTTTT
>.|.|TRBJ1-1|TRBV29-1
CSVVVAVEAFF
TGCAGCGTTGTCGTGGCTGTCGAAGCTTTCTTT
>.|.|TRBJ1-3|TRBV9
CASSAPSSGNTIYF
TGTGCCAGCAGCGCCCCCAGCTCTGGAAACACCATATATTTT
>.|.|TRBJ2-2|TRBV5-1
CASTSPGQEATHAPGELFF
TGCGCCAGCACCTCACCCGGGCAGGAGGCCACCCATGCCCCCGGGGAGCTGTTTTTT
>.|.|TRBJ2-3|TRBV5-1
CASSSPGSDTQYF
TGCGCCAGCAGCTCCCCCGGGTCCGATACGCAGTATTTT
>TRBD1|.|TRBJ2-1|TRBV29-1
CSVERLPLGTAFYNEQFF
TGCAGCGTTGAACGCTTACCACTCGGGACAGCCTTCTACAATGAGCAGTTCTTC
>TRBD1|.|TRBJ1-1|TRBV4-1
CASSQATGVNTEAFF
TGCGCCAGCAGCCAAGCTACAGGGGTGAACACTGAAGCTTTCTTT
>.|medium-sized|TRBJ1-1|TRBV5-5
CASSLAGVTEAFF
TGTGCCAGCAGCTTGGCGGGGGTGACTGAAGCTTTCTTT
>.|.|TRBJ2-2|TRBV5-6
CASRNPATGNTGELFF
TGTGCCAGCAGGAACCCCGCGACAGGGAACACCGGGGAGCTGTTTTTT
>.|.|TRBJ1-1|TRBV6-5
CASSYSTGYTEAFF
TGTGCCAGCAGTTACTCCACAGGCTACACTGAAGCTTTCTTT